The clone carrying this T cell receptor (beta chain) was seen more than once but under ten times. This sample was taken from a study of blood T cells in healthy people across ages. Donors gave 8 to 10 milliliters of peripheral blood apiece. The length of the CDR3 is 14 residues. Germline V gene data show CDR1 as ENHRY and CDR2 as SYGVKD. Trimming stripped 8 bases from V and 0 bases from J, with 13 bases between. With a J-beta primer mix and a sample-barcoded 5' primer, a second PCR ran roughly 7 to 11 cycles. Each of the cDNA molecules was tagged by a template-switch adaptor with 12 random nucleotides. One entry per CDR3 protein, called by TCRdb with MiXCR from the 5' RACE reads. The profile shows some 930,000 distinct CDR3 sequences, 25% to 35% of them singletons. These data were also reused for a study on T cells of mothers and their children. That source reports: Per mother, over 8 million TCR beta CDR3 reads were obtained; per child, about 3 million. Related mother-child pairs shared slightly more overlap than unrelated pairs, but the difference was non-significant.

The sample was blood. The gene calls are TRBV10-3 and TRBJ1-1; D is ambiguous. The TCR originated in a woman aged 40 to 49 in good health. The CDR3 bases are TGTGCCATCTCAAGGGATGAAATGAACACTGAAGCTTTCTTT. Translating it yields CAISRDEMNTEAFF.